This T cell receptor (beta chain) is drawn from a study of OX40 agonist ivuxolimab in advanced cancers. Data came from immunoSEQ multiplex PCR; TCRdb stores just in-frame clones and leaves some out. The sample comprises around 73,000 clones, 70% to 90% of which are singletons, and roughly 0.51% rests with the top ten. The sample was CD4+ or CD8+ T cells sorted from blood, taken in a trial of the OX40 agonist ivuxolimab. The receptor comes from an adult with an advanced solid tumor such as melanoma, head and neck, liver or kidney cancer.

CDR3 sequence: CASSPLPGDVKKLFF. The DNA for the CDR3 is TGTGCCAGTAGTCCCCTCCCCGGTGATGTTAAAAAACTGTTTTTT. The genes are TRBV19 and TRBJ1-4; D not certain. The germline V gene encodes CDR1 LNHDA and CDR2 SQIVND (reference sequence). The CDR3 contains 15 residues. V was shortened by 5 bases and J by 9 bases, with 19 bases between the two germline ends.